This TCR beta chain was sequenced for a study of tumor and adjacent non-tumor tissue in lung cancer. Study background: Patients comprised approximately eleven adenocarcinoma, a couple of squamous cell carcinoma and 1 small cell lung cancer.

A modified ARM-PCR protocol with three rounds of nested PCR amplified TCRbeta. One entry per CDR3 protein, called by TCRdb with MiXCR from the multiplex PCR reads. The sample has around 200,000 distinct CDR3 sequences, 60% to 85% seen once; the top ten hold about 25%. This sample's RNA came from whole unsorted tissue. Study outcomes and limitations: TCR diversity was significantly greater in tumor than normal lung tissue.

The V and J ends lost 4 bases and 3 bases, in that order; junction bases with no gene match: 6. CDR3 size: 15 residues. Looked up from germline, CDR1 is SGHAT and CDR2 is FQNNGV. This clonotype was recorded many times. Its cognate antigen is unknown. This clonotype was obtained from a man in his 60s with non-small cell lung cancer. Sample: lung tumor tissue. The J gene is TRBJ2-7, the V gene TRBV11-2; 10 nucleotides match TRBD1. This chain's CDR3 is CASSSPGQGIYEQYF. The CDR3, as DNA: TGTGCCAGCAGCTCTCCGGGACAGGGGATCTACGAGCAGTACTTC.